The T cell receptor beta chain described here comes from a study of brain T cells in children with intractable seizures. Study-level points and caveats: HCMV serostatus was not known, and viral specificity came from CDR3 similarity only.

The protocol was immunoSEQ multiplex PCR, while the TCRdb copy is restricted to in-frame clones and leaves out a portion. Of tens of thousands of clones in the sample, more than 85% were seen once. At least one anti-epileptic drug was given before surgery. Remarks on this clone: The target antigen is unknown.

Trimming at V came to 2 bases and at J to 8 bases, leaving 5 bases not matched to a gene. Germline loops: CDR1 KGHSH, CDR2 LQKENI. The CDR3 loop spans 13 amino acids. This sequence was found in a boy in the first two years of life with tuberous sclerosis and intractable seizures. The material was peripheral blood, obtained at surgery. The chain links TRBV18 to TRBJ1-1; 7 bases are shared with TRBD1. For the CDR3, the DNA is TGTGCCAGCTCACCAACATACAGGGGAGAAGCTTTCTTT. Translating it yields CASSPTYRGEAFF.